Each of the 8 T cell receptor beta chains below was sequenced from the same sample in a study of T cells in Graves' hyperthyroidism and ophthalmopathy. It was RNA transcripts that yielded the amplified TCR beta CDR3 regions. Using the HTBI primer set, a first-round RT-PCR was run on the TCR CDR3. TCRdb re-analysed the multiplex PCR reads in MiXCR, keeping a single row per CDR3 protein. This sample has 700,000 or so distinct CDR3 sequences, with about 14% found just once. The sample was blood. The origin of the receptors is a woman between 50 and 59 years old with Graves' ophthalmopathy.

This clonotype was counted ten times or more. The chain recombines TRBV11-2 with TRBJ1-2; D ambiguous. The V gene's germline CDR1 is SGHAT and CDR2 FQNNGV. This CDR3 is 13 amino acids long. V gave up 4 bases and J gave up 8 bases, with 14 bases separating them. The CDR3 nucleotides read TGTGCCAGCAGCTCGGTCCAGGCCCTAGGCTACACCTTC. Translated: CASSSVQALGYTF.

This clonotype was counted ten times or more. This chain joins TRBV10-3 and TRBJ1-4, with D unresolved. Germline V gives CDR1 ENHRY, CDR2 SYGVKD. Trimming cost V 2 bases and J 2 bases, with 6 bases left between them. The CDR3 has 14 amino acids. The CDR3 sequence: CAISETLTNEKLFF. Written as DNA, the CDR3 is TGTGCCATCAGTGAGACATTGACTAATGAAAAACTGTTTTTT.

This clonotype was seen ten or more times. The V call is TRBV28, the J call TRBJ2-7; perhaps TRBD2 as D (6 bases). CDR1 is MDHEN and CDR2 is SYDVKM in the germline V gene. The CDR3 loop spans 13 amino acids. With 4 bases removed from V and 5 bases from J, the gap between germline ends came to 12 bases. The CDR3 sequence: CASSYGRGDEQYF. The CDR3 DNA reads TGTGCCAGCAGTTACGGGAGAGGCGACGAGCAGTACTTC. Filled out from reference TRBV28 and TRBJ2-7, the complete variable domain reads DVKVTQSSRYLVKRTGEKVFLECVQDMDHENMFWYRQDPGLGLRLIYFSYDVKMKEKGDIPEGYSVSREKKERFSLILESASTNQTSMYLCASSYGRGDEQYFGPGTRLTVT.

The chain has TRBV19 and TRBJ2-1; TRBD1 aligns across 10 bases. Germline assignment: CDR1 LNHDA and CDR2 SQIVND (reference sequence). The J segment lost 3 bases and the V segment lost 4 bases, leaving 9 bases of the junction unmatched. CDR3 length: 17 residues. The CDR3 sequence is CASSTRGQGQYYNEQFF. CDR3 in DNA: TGTGCCAGTAGTACCCGGGGACAGGGGCAATACTACAATGAGCAGTTCTTC. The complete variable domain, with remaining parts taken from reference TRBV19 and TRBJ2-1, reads DGGITQSPKYLFRKEGQNVTLSCEQNLNHDAMYWYRQDPGQGLRLIYYSQIVNDFQKGDIAEGYSVSREKKESFPLTVTSAQKNPTAFYLCASSTRGQGQYYNEQFFGPGTRLTVL.

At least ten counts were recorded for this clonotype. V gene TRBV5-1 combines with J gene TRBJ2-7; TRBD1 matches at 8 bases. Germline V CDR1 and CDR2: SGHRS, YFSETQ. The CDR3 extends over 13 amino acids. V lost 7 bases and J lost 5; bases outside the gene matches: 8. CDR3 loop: CASGPGGVDEQYF. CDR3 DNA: TGCGCCAGCGGACCAGGGGGCGTCGACGAGCAGTACTTC.

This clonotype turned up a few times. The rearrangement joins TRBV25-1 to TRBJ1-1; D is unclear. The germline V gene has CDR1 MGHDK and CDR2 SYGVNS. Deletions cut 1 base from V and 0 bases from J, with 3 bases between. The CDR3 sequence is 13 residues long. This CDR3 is CASSEFVNTEAFF. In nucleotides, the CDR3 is TGTGCCAGCAGTGAATTTGTGAACACTGAAGCTTTCTTT.

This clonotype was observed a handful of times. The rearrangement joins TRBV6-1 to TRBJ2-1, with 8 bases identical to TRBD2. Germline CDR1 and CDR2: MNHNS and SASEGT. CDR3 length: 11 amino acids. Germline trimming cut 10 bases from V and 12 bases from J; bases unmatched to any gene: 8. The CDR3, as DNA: TGTGCCACCCAAAAGCGGGAGTGGCAGTTCTTC. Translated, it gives CATQKREWQFF.

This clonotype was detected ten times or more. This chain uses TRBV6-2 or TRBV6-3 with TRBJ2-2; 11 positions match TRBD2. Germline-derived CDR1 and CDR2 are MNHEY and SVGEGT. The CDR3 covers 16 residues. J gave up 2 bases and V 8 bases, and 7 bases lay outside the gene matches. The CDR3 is CASENSGRANTGELFF. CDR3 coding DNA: TGTGCCAGCGAGAATAGCGGGAGGGCTAACACCGGGGAGCTGTTTTTT.